A selection of T cell receptor beta chains follows, all from one sample in a study of blood T cells in healthy people across ages. TCRdb itself ran the 5' RACE reads through MiXCR, one entry per CDR3 protein. The table includes roughly 1,500,000 distinct CDR3 sequences, about 43% detected once. Sequencing used blood. These receptors all come from a woman younger than 30 in good health. The CDR3 runs from the conserved cysteine through the conserved F or W. The D gene is left open where the match is weak. Not all rows give a size; the values are once, few, many and, for expanded clones, a class.

size	V	J	D	DNA	CDR3
few	TRBV20-1	TRBJ2-3	-	TGCAGTGCTAGGCCACACACAGATACGCAGTATTTT	CSARPHTDTQYF
-	TRBV6-6	TRBJ2-3	TRBD2	TGTGCCTGCAGTTACCAGGGACTAGCGGGAGGCACAGATACGCAGTATTTT	CACSYQGLAGGTDTQYF
-	TRBV11-2	TRBJ2-3	TRBD2	TGTGCCAGCAGCTTGACGCGGGGGGGTGGTACAGATACGCAGTATTTT	CASSLTRGGGTDTQYF
once	TRBV7-9	TRBJ2-5	TRBD1	TGTGCCAGCAGCGTCACCGGGACAGGGGGCTCGGAGACCCAGTACTTC	CASSVTGTGGSETQYF
few	TRBV20-1	TRBJ1-2	-	TGCAGTGCTACAGGACAGCCTCCTAACTATGGCTACACCTTC	CSATGQPPNYGYTF
few	TRBV20-1	TRBJ2-1	-	TGCAGTGCTAGAGTTGAGGGTGAGCAGTTCTTC	CSARVEGEQFF
few	TRBV3-1	TRBJ2-5	-	TGTGCCAGCAGCCTCAGACTGCCCCCCCCCGAGACCCAGTACTTC	CASSLRLPPPETQYF
-	TRBV10-3	TRBJ2-5	TRBD2	TGTGCCATCAGTGGGGAGACTAGCGGGAGTCGCGGAGAGACCCAGTACTTC	CAISGETSGSRGETQYF
-	TRBV13	TRBJ2-3	-	TGTGCCAGCAGCTTAGGAACCTTGAGAGATACGCAGTATTTT	CASSLGTLRDTQYF
-	TRBV2	TRBJ1-2	TRBD1	TGTGCCAGCAGGGCCGGGACAGACTATGGCTACACCTTC	CASRAGTDYGYTF